Below are 26 T cell receptor beta chains sequenced from a single sample in a study of patients and donors after allogeneic stem cell transplantation. TCRdb passed the RT-PCR reads through MiXCR, listing each CDR3 protein once. The profile shows roughly 940,000 distinct CDR3 sequences, around 17% of them singletons. The source material was blood, either unsorted or a sorted T cell fraction (not recorded which). The receptors stem from a human donor who was either an allogeneic HSCT recipient or a stem cell or donor lymphocyte infusion donor (not recorded which). It is not recorded whose cells these are; they may come from a transplant donor.

The chain recombines TRBV24-1 with TRBJ2-3, with TRBD1 matching 7 bases. Looked up from germline, CDR1 is KGHDR and CDR2 is SFDVKD. This CDR3 contains 14 residues. V shed 1 base and J 4 bases; nucleotides not matched to a gene: 1. DNA for the CDR3: TGTGCCACCAGTGATTTCAGGGGGTCAGATACGCAGTATTTT. Translated: CATSDFRGSDTQYF.

This clonotype has a handful of counts. The chain links TRBV7-2 to TRBJ1-6, with 7 bases fitting TRBD1. The J segment lost 10 bases and the V segment lost 5 bases, leaving 5 bases of the junction unmatched. The CDR3 length is 13 residues. Germline CDR1 SGHTA, CDR2 FQGNSA. CDR3 residues: CASSRGQYSPLHF. In nucleotides, the CDR3 is TGTGCCAGCAGCAGGGGACAGTACTCACCCCTCCACTTT.

The CDR3 region is CASSPYSRTDTQYF. Here the CDR3 DNA reads TGTGCCAGCAGCCCTTATTCCCGCACAGATACGCAGTATTTT. The chain joins TRBV9 to TRBJ2-3, with D uncertain. Germline assignment: CDR1 SGDLS and CDR2 YYNGEE. The V end was cut by 4 bases, the J end by 1 base, with 10 bases between. The CDR3 sequence is 14 residues long.

The genes are TRBV18 and TRBJ2-5; TRBD2 matches 9 bases. V was clipped by 2 bases and J by 2 bases; unmatched bases: 6. This CDR3 is built from 16 residues. Germline assignment: CDR1 KGHSH and CDR2 LQKENI. The CDR3 loop reads CASSPRASGKQETQYF. Here the CDR3 DNA reads TGTGCCAGCTCACCAAGGGCTAGCGGGAAGCAAGAGACCCAGTACTTC.

This clonotype has more than one count but fewer than ten. CDR3 sequence: CATSVPPGTTLRTGELFF. DNA of the CDR3: TGTGCCACCAGTGTTCCCCCCGGGACCACGCTCCGGACCGGGGAGCTGTTTTTT. The chain combines TRBV24-1 with TRBJ2-2; D is possibly TRBD1 or TRBD2 (5 bases each). Per the germline V gene, CDR1 is KGHDR and CDR2 is SFDVKD. The CDR3 has 18 residues. V was cut by 5 bases and J by 5 bases, with 23 bases left in between.

The rearrangement uses TRBV29-1 and TRBJ2-4; 9 bases map to TRBD1. Germline trimming cut 7 bases from V and 1 base from J; bases unmatched to any gene: 14. Germline V gene sequence: CDR1 SQVTM, CDR2 ANQGSEA. CDR3 length: 17 amino acids. Here the CDR3 reads CSAARDRASWAKNIQYF. DNA for the CDR3: TGCAGCGCTGCCCGGGACAGGGCGAGTTGGGCCAAAAACATTCAGTACTTC.

This chain links TRBV30 with TRBJ1-1; no clear D gene. V was cut by 4 bases and J by 7 bases, with 7 bases left in between. Germline V gene data show CDR1 as GTSNPN and CDR2 as SVGIG (reference sequence). The CDR3 has 10 amino acids. The CDR3 nucleotides are TGTGCCTGGATTGCGGTTGAAGCTTTCTTT. Its protein product is CAWIAVEAFF.

This clonotype has just a few counts. This rearrangement joins TRBV2 to TRBJ2-7; D is possibly TRBD1 (6 bases). Trimming took off 2 bases at V and 5 bases at J, with 13 bases between the two ends. CDR3 length: 14 amino acids. Germline assignment: CDR1 SNHLY and CDR2 FYNNEI. CDR3 loop: CASSETQGPHEQYF. DNA of the CDR3: TGTGCCAGCAGTGAAACTCAGGGGCCCCACGAGCAGTACTTC. The variable domain in full, completed from reference TRBV2 and TRBJ2-7, reads EPEVTQTPSHQVTQMGQEVILRCVPISNHLYFYWYRQILGQKVEFLVSFYNNEISEKSEIFDDQFSVERPDGSNFTLKIRSTKLEDSAMYFCASSETQGPHEQYFGPGTRLTVT.

This clonotype was counted only a few times. The rearrangement links TRBV5-1 to TRBJ2-1; 10 positions agree with TRBD2. Germline trimming cut 4 bases from V and 4 bases from J; bases unmatched to any gene: 5. The germline V gene encodes CDR1 SGHRS and CDR2 YFSETQ. The CDR3 length is 15 residues. CDR3 protein: CASSRGLASYNEQFF. The CDR3, as DNA: TGCGCCAGCAGCAGGGGACTAGCGTCGTACAATGAGCAGTTCTTC.

The V gene is TRBV27, the J gene TRBJ1-1; unclear D gene. Germline V gives CDR1 MNHEY, CDR2 SMNVEV (reference sequence). The V and J ends lost 6 bases and 12 bases respectively, with 17 bases between them. The CDR3 loop spans 12 amino acids. The CDR3 coding sequence is TGTGCCAGCAGACAAAAGGGTGGTTTTTCTTTCTTT. Translated, it gives CASRQKGGFSFF.

The chain links TRBV6-5 to TRBJ2-1; D might be TRBD2 (5 bases). Between the trimmed V and J ends, which lost 6 bases and 9 bases, there was a span of 12 bases. Germline CDR1 reads MNHEY; CDR2 reads SVGAGI. CDR3 length: 12 amino acids. The CDR3 coding sequence is TGTGCCAGCAGGGACTCTATGGGTGAGCAGTTCTTC. This translates into CASRDSMGEQFF.

This clonotype was picked up a small number of times. The rearrangement joins TRBV10-3 to TRBJ2-3; D unclear. Deletions cut 6 bases from V and 6 bases from J, with 13 bases between. The CDR3 consists of 13 residues. Germline V lookup: CDR1 ENHRY, CDR2 SYGVKD. CDR3 nucleotide sequence: TGTGCCATCAGGGGCTCGAGCGCCGATACGCAGTATTTT. Translated, it gives CAIRGSSADTQYF.

This clonotype was detected only a few times. The genes are TRBV5-6 and TRBJ1-1; D not resolved. This CDR3 region has 14 residues. V shed 0 bases and J shed 5 bases, with 11 bases lying between them. Looked up from germline, CDR1 is SGHDT and CDR2 is YYEEEE. This CDR3 is CASSLAGRTTEAFF. The DNA of the CDR3 is TGTGCCAGCAGCTTGGCCGGTCGCACGACTGAAGCTTTCTTT.

In this sample, this clonotype turned up a few times. This chain links TRBV11-3 with TRBJ2-1; the D gene is possibly TRBD2 (5 bases). Germline assignment: CDR1 SGHNT and CDR2 YENEEA. The CDR3 sequence is 15 residues long. V was shortened by 5 bases and J by 3 bases, with 14 bases between the two germline ends. The CDR3 loop reads CASSLGSWGYNEQFF. In nucleotides, the CDR3 is TGTGCCAGCAGCCTAGGGAGTTGGGGCTACAATGAGCAGTTCTTC.

This clonotype has only a few counts. This chain links TRBV11-2 with TRBJ1-2; 9 bases line up with TRBD1. The CDR3 sequence is 16 residues long. Germline V gene sequence: CDR1 SGHAT, CDR2 FQNNGV. The V and J ends lost 4 bases and 2 bases, in that order; junction bases with no gene match: 8. CDR3 residues: CASSSLRTGENYGYTF. The DNA for the CDR3 is TGTGCCAGCAGCTCTCTTCGGACAGGGGAGAACTATGGCTACACCTTC.

In this sample, this clonotype turned up a few times. The chain is built from TRBV2 and TRBJ2-2; the D gene is possibly TRBD1 (5 bases). The CDR3 contains 14 residues. Germline CDR1 SNHLY, CDR2 FYNNEI. V lost 7 bases and J 1 base, leaving 10 bases between the germline ends. This CDR3 reads CASTPRVNTGELFF. The DNA of the CDR3 is TGTGCCAGCACCCCCAGGGTGAACACCGGGGAGCTGTTTTTT.

This clonotype has only a few counts. V and J are TRBV20-1 and TRBJ2-7; 9 nucleotides match TRBD2. Germline lookup yields CDR1 DFQATT and CDR2 SNEGSKA (reference sequence). The CDR3 length is 16 residues. With 0 bases clipped from V and 4 bases from J, the junction kept 10 bases outside the gene matches. The CDR3 DNA reads as TGCAGTGCTAGAGATCGCCTAGCGGGGCCTCAGTACGAGCAGTACTTC. Its protein is CSARDRLAGPQYEQYF.

V and J are TRBV27 and TRBJ2-2; no clear D. The CDR3 has 17 amino acids. V lost 3 bases and J lost 10, with 24 bases in between. Germline loops: CDR1 MNHEY, CDR2 SMNVEV (reference sequence). The CDR3 coding sequence is TGTGCCAGCAGTTTTTTTCTCCCGTTGAGGAGAGACGAGGAGCTGTTTTTT. Its translation is CASSFFLPLRRDEELFF.

This clonotype was counted only a few times. This chain connects TRBV4-2 to TRBJ2-7, with a weak D call TRBD1 (5 bases). Germline CDR1 reads LGHNA; CDR2 reads YNFKEQ. This CDR3 has 13 residues. With 2 bases removed from V and 6 bases from J, the gap between germline ends came to 11 bases. The CDR3: CASSQRQGLEQYF. Here the CDR3 DNA reads TGTGCCAGCAGCCAACGGCAGGGCCTCGAGCAGTACTTC.

This clonotype was seen a handful of times. V and J are TRBV12-3 or TRBV12-4 and TRBJ2-7; 13 positions agree with TRBD2. V was clipped by 5 bases and J by 7 bases; unmatched bases: 8. This CDR3 region has 15 residues. DNA for the CDR3: TGTGCCAGCAGTACTAGCGGGAGGGCAAGAGGGGAGCAGTACTTC. Protein sequence: CASSTSGRARGEQYF.

V and J are TRBV2 and TRBJ2-4, with D unclear. In germline, CDR1 is SNHLY, CDR2 FYNNEI. The CDR3 spans 15 residues. Trimming took 7 bases from V and 6 from J, leaving 19 bases between them. The CDR3 DNA follows: TGTGCCAGCACCGAATGGGGTTATGTTACAAACATTCAGTACTTC. Translated, it gives CASTEWGYVTNIQYF. The entire variable domain, with the rest obtained from reference TRBV2 and TRBJ2-4, is as follows: EPEVTQTPSHQVTQMGQEVILRCVPISNHLYFYWYRQILGQKVEFLVSFYNNEISEKSEIFDDQFSVERPDGSNFTLKIRSTKLEDSAMYFCASTEWGYVTNIQYFGAGTRLSVL.

V usage is TRBV20-1 and J usage is TRBJ2-7; weak D call: TRBD1 (5 bases). The germline V gene has CDR1 DFQATT and CDR2 SNEGSKA (reference sequence). The CDR3 is 13 residues long. The germline V and J ends were trimmed by 7 bases and 0 bases, with 13 bases remaining between them. The CDR3 sequence is CSVKDTVSYEQYF. The DNA of the CDR3 is TGCAGTGTCAAGGACACAGTCTCCTACGAGCAGTACTTC.

The chain carries TRBV7-8 and TRBJ2-3, with D uncertain. The length of the CDR3 is 14 residues. V lost 4 bases, J lost 1 base, and 9 bases lay in between. Looked up from germline, CDR1 is SGHVS and CDR2 is FQNEAQ. CDR3 coding DNA: TGTGCCAGCAGCTACGGGTTTGGCACAGATACGCAGTATTTT. This translates into CASSYGFGTDTQYF.

This clonotype has a handful of counts. The J gene is TRBJ1-2, the V gene TRBV20-1; no clear D. V dropped 6 bases and J dropped 3 bases, with 17 bases sitting between them. CDR1 and CDR2 (germline): DFQATT, SNEGSKA (reference sequence). The CDR3 runs to 14 residues. CDR3 sequence reads: CSASRRTKDYGYTF. CDR3 nucleotide sequence: TGCAGTGCCAGTCGTCGGACGAAAGACTATGGCTACACCTTC.

This chain connects TRBV12-3 or TRBV12-4 to TRBJ1-5; 9 bases match TRBD1. The CDR3 is 17 residues long. V lost 6 bases to trimming and J lost 2 bases; unmatched junction nucleotides: 11. This chain's CDR3 is CASRITGGRFRNQPQHF. CDR3 nucleotide sequence: TGTGCCAGCAGGATCACAGGGGGCAGATTTCGCAATCAGCCCCAGCATTTT.

The chain combines TRBV9 with TRBJ1-1, with TRBD1 as a possible D gene (5 bases). Germline V CDR1 and CDR2: SGDLS, YYNGEE. This CDR3 has 14 residues. The V and J ends lost 3 bases and 1 base respectively, with 10 bases between them. CDR3 nucleotide sequence: TGTGCCAGCAGCGCGGGACTTGAGAACACTGAAGCTTTCTTT. Residues: CASSAGLENTEAFF.